This T cell receptor (beta chain) came from a study of patients and donors after allogeneic stem cell transplantation. The length of the CDR3 is 12 residues. V was clipped by 6 bases and J by 7 bases, with 12 bases between them. Many counts were recorded for this clonotype. TCRdb reprocessed the RT-PCR reads via MiXCR and lists one record per CDR3 protein. Seen here are 45,000 to 65,000 distinct CDR3 sequences, about an eighth observed once, and the top ten hold roughly a third. The chain is built from TRBV12-3 or TRBV12-4 and TRBJ1-2; tentative D call: TRBD1 (5 bases). The sequence was collected from a human donor who was either an allogeneic HSCT recipient or a stem cell or donor lymphocyte infusion donor (not recorded which). It is not recorded whose cells these are; they may come from a transplant donor. Sequencing was done on a sample of blood, either unsorted or a sorted T cell fraction (not recorded which). DNA of the CDR3: TGTGCCAGCAGCACCGGGGGGGGTGGCTACACCTTC. It translates to CASSTGGGGYTF.